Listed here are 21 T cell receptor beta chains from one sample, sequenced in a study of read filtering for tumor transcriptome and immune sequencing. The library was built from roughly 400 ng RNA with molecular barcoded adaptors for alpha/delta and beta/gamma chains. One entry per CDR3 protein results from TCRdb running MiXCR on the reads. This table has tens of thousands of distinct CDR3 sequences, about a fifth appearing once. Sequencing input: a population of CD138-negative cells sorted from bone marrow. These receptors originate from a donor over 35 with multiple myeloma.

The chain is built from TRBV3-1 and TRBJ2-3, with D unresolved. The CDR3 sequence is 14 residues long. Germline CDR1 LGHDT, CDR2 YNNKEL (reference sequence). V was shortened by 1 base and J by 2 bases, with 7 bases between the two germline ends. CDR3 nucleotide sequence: TGTGCCAGCAGCCAAGTCCCCCTCACAGATACGCAGTATTTT. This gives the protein CASSQVPLTDTQYF.

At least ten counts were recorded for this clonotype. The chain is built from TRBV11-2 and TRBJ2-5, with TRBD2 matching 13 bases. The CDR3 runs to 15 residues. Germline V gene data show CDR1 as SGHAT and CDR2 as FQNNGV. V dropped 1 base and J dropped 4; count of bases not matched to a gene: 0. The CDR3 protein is CASSLGTSGGETQYF. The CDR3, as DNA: TGTGCCAGCAGCTTAGGGACTAGCGGGGGAGAGACCCAGTACTTC.

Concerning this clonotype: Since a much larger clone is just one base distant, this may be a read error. CDR3 residues: CASSQTAGTGEPGELFF. Written as DNA, the CDR3 is TGCGCCAGCAGCCAGACGGCCGGGACTGGAGAACCCGGGGAGCTGTTTTTT. The chain carries TRBV4-1 and TRBJ2-2, with D possibly matching TRBD2 (6 bases). This CDR3 is 17 amino acids long. CDR1 is MGHRA and CDR2 is YSYEKL in the germline V gene. V gave up 3 bases and J gave up 6 bases, with 20 bases separating them.

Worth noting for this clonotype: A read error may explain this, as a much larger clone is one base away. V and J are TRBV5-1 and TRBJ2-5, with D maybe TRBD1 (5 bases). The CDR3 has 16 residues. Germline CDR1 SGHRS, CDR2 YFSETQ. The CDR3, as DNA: TGCGCCATCAGCTTGCAGGGCCCCCCATCGGGAGAGACCCAGTACTTC. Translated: CAISLQGPPSGETQYF.

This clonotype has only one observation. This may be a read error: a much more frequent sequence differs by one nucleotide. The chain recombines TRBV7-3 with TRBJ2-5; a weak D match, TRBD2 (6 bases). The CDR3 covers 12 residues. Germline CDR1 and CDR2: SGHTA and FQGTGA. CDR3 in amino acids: CASSFSGGSPNF. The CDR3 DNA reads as TGTGCCAGCAGCTTTAGTGGGGGGTCCCCGAACTTC.

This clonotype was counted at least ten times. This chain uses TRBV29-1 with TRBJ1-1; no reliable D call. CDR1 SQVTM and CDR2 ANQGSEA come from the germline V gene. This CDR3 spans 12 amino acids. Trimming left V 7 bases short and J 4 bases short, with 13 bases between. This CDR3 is CSAVSGSTEAFF. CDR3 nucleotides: TGCAGCGCGGTGTCTGGAAGCACTGAAGCTTTCTTT.

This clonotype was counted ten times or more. CDR3 residues: CSVPGTVNTEAFF. CDR3 coding DNA: TGCAGCGTTCCCGGGACAGTGAACACTGAAGCTTTCTTT. The chain joins TRBV29-1 to TRBJ1-1; 7 bases are a match to TRBD1. The CDR3 is 13 amino acids. J lost 0 bases, V lost 5 bases, and 3 bases had no gene match. CDR1 SQVTM and CDR2 ANQGSEA come from the germline V gene.

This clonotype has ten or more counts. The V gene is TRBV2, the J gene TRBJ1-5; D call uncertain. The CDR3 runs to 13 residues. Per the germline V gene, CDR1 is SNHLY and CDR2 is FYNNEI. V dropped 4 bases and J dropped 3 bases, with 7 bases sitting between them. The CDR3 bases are TGTGCCAGCAGTGCCACCATCAATCAGCCCCAGCATTTT. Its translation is CASSATINQPQHF.

The CDR3 bases are TGCGCCAGCAGCCCTACTATCGTCACAGATACGCAGTATTTT. Translating it yields CASSPTIVTDTQYF. V and J are TRBV5-1 and TRBJ2-3; D gene unclear. The V end lost 4 bases, the J end lost 2 bases, and 11 bases lay between the germline ends. Germline lookup yields CDR1 SGHRS and CDR2 YFSETQ. CDR3 length: 14 residues.

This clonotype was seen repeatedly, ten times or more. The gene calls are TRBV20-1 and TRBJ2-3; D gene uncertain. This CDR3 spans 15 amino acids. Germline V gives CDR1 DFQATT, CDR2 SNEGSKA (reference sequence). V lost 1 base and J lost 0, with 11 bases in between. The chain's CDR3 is CSARGLVESTDTQYF. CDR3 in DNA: TGCAGTGCTAGAGGGCTGGTCGAAAGCACAGATACGCAGTATTTT.

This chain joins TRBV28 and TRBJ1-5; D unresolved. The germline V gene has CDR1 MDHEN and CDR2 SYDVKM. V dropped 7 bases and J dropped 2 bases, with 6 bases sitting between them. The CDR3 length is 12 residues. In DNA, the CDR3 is TGTGCCAGCATGGAGCGCAATCAGCCCCAGCATTTT. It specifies CASMERNQPQHF.

CDR3 amino acids: CASSGVEINQPQHF. CDR3 DNA sequence: TGTGCCAGCAGTGGGGTGGAAATCAATCAGCCCCAGCATTTT. The chain employs TRBV2 and TRBJ1-5, with D hard to call. The length of the CDR3 is 14 residues. Deletions cut 4 bases from V and 3 bases from J, with 10 bases between. Germline V gene lookup returns CDR1 SNHLY and CDR2 FYNNEI.

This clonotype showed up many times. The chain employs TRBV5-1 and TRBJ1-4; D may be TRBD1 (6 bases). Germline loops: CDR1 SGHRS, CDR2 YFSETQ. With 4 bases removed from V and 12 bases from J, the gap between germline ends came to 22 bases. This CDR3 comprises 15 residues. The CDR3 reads CASSARDTARNELFF. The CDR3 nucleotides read TGCGCCAGCAGCGCCCGGGACACCGCCCGAAATGAACTGTTTTTT.

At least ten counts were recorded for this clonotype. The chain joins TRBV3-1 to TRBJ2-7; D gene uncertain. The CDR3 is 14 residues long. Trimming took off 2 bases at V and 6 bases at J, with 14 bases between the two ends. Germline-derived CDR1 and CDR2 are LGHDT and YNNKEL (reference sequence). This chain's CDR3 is CASSQKGMSGEQYF. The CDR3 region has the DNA TGTGCCAGCAGCCAAAAAGGGATGTCCGGCGAGCAGTACTTC.

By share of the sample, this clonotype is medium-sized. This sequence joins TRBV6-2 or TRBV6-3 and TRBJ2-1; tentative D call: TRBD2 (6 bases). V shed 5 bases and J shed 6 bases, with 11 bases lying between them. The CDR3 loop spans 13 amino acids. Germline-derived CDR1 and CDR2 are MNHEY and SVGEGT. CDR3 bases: TGTGCCAGCAGTCTCCGACTAGGCAATGAGCAGTTCTTC. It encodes CASSLRLGNEQFF.

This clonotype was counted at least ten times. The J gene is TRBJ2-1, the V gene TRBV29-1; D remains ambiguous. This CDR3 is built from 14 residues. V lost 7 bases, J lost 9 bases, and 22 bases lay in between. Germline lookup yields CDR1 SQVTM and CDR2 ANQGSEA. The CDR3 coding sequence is TGCAGCGCTCAGACGATAGAGAGGATAGGTGAGCAGTTCTTC. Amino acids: CSAQTIERIGEQFF.

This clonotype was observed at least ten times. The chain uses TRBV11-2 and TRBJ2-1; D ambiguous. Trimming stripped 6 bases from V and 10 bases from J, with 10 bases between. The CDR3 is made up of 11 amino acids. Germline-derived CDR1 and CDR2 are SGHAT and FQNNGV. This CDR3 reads CASSQIEEQFF. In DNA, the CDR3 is TGTGCCAGCAGTCAAATAGAGGAGCAGTTCTTC.

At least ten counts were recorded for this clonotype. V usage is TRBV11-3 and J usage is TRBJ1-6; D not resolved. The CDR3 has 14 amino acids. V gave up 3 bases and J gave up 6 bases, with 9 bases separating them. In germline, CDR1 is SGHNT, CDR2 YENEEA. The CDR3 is CASSLTAGNSPLHF. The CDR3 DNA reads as TGTGCCAGCAGCTTGACGGCCGGTAATTCACCCCTCCACTTT.

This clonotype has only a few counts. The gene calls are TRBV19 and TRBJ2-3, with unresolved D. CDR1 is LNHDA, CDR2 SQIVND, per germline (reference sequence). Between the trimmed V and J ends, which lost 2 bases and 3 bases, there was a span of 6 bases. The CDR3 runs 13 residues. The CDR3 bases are TGTGCCAGTAGTATATTTCCGACAGATACGCAGTATTTT. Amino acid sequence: CASSIFPTDTQYF.

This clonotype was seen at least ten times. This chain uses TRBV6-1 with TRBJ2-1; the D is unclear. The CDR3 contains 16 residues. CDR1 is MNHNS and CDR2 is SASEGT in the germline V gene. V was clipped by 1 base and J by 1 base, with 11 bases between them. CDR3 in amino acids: CASSEVGSLSYNEQFF. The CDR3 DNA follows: TGTGCCAGCAGTGAAGTCGGTAGTCTATCCTACAATGAGCAGTTCTTC.

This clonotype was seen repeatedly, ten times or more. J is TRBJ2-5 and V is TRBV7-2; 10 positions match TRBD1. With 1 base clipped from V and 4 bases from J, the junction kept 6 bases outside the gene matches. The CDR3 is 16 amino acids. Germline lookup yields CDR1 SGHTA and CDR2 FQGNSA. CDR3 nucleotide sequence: TGTGCCAGCAGCTTAGTTGGACAGGGGGTTTCAGAGACCCAGTACTTC. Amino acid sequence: CASSLVGQGVSETQYF.